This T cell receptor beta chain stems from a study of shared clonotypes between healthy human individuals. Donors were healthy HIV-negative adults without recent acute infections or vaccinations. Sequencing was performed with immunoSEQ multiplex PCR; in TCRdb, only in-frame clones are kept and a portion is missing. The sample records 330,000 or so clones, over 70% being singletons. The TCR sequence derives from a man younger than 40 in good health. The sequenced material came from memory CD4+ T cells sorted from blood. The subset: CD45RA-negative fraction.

The CDR3 DNA follows: TGTGCCAGCAGTTTACTCATCCAGTCCAGATCTTTTGAGCAGTTCTTC. This gives the protein CASSLLIQSRSFEQFF. The V call is TRBV28, the J call TRBJ2-1; no definite D call. V was trimmed by 2 bases and J by 9 bases, leaving 20 bases between them. This CDR3 spans 16 amino acids. The germline CDR1 and CDR2 sequences are MDHEN and SYDVKM.